This is a list of T cell receptor beta chains from one sample in a study of shared clonotypes between healthy human individuals. Using immunoSEQ multiplex PCR, the repertoire was profiled, and TCRdb retains in-frame clones only, with some absent. The sample lists roughly 2.1 million clones, roughly 91% occurring once. The material sequenced was naive CD8+ T cells from PBMCs. All receptors derive from a man in his late teens or twenties in good health. Some clones in this sample may be carry-over from other donors' samples. Both conserved end residues are part of each CDR3. A D gene is named only where the DNA matches it firmly. Size values are once, few and many counts, or a class for expanded clones, and some rows have none.

v_gene,j_gene,d_gene,abundance,CDR3aa,CDR3nt
TRBV19,TRBJ1-1,-,-,CASSNWQYTEAFF,TGTGCCAGTAGTAACTGGCAGTACACTGAAGCTTTCTTT
TRBV25-1,TRBJ2-5,TRBD1,-,CASSEDRAPETQYF,TGTGCCAGCAGCGAAGACAGGGCCCCAGAGACCCAGTACTTC
TRBV7-9,TRBJ2-3,-,-,CASSYPIGLEGSKSDTQYF,TGTGCCAGCAGCTACCCGATAGGATTGGAGGGAAGTAAATCAGATACGCAGTATTTT
TRBV4-1,TRBJ2-2,-,once,CASGDTGELFF,TGCGCCTCAGGGGACACCGGGGAGCTGTTTTTT
TRBV28,TRBJ2-5,-,-,CASSLPARDGETQYF,TGTGCCAGCAGTTTACCGGCCAGGGACGGAGAGACCCAGTACTTC
TRBV29-1,TRBJ1-1,TRBD1,-,CSVERDSAMGTEAFF,TGCAGCGTTGAGAGGGACAGCGCCATGGGCACTGAAGCTTTCTTT
TRBV7-3,TRBJ2-3,-,-,CASSRRGAAEDTQYF,TGTGCCAGCAGCCGGAGGGGGGCCGCCGAGGATACGCAGTATTTT
TRBV27,TRBJ1-2,-,-,CASRTRNRAGGYGYTF,TGTGCCAGCAGGACTCGTAACAGGGCGGGAGGCTATGGCTACACCTTC
TRBV5-4,TRBJ2-1,-,-,CASSLGRPGSIYNEQFF,TGTGCCAGCAGCTTGGGTCGCCCAGGGAGCATTTACAATGAGCAGTTCTTC
TRBV28,TRBJ2-1,-,-,CASNGEQQFF,TGTGCCAGCAATGGGGAGCAGCAGTTCTTC
TRBV29-1,TRBJ2-6,-,-,CSVDSSGANVLTF,TGCAGCGTCGACAGCTCTGGGGCCAACGTCCTGACTTTC
TRBV29-1,TRBJ1-4,-,-,CSVQGGVLSANEKLFF,TGCAGCGTTCAAGGGGGGGTGCTCTCAGCTAATGAAAAACTGTTTTTT
TRBV7-7,TRBJ2-1,-,-,CASSVRGGLGEQFF,TGTGCCAGCAGCGTGCGGGGAGGTCTGGGTGAGCAGTTCTTC
TRBV19,TRBJ1-1,-,-,CASSLARALGTEAFF,TGTGCCAGTAGTCTCGCCCGGGCCTTGGGGACTGAAGCTTTCTTT
TRBV9,TRBJ2-7,TRBD2,-,CASSSGTSTYEQYF,TGTGCCAGCAGCTCGGGGACTAGCACCTACGAGCAGTACTTC
TRBV4-2,TRBJ2-1,TRBD2,-,CASSQAITSGRANEQFF,TGTGCCAGCAGCCAAGCAATCACTAGCGGGAGGGCCAATGAGCAGTTCTTC
TRBV11-2,TRBJ2-1,TRBD2,once,CASSFGTSGLNEQFF,TGTGCCAGCAGCTTCGGGACTAGCGGACTTAATGAGCAGTTCTTC
TRBV4-2,TRBJ2-2,TRBD2,-,CASSFGLAGNTGELFF,TGTGCCAGCAGCTTCGGACTAGCGGGAAACACCGGGGAGCTGTTTTTT
TRBV13,TRBJ2-7,-,-,CASSLGTPAYEQYF,TGTGCCAGCAGCTTAGGAACTCCAGCCTACGAGCAGTACTTC
TRBV28,TRBJ1-5,-,-,CASRGKGGNQPQHF,TGTGCCAGCAGGGGGAAAGGGGGAAATCAGCCCCAGCATTTT
TRBV19,TRBJ1-1,-,once,CASNSGRLNTEAFF,TGTGCCAGTAACTCCGGACGTCTGAACACTGAAGCTTTCTTT
TRBV11-3,TRBJ2-3,-,-,CASSPRGGTDTQYF,TGTGCCAGCAGCCCCCGTGGGGGCACAGATACGCAGTATTTT
TRBV15,TRBJ1-1,-,-,CATSRDGEGRTEAFF,TGTGCCACCAGCAGAGATGGAGAGGGGAGAACTGAAGCTTTCTTT
TRBV25-1,TRBJ1-5,-,-,CASSEDWTEDQPQHF,TGTGCCAGCAGTGAAGACTGGACAGAAGATCAGCCCCAGCATTTT
TRBV7-8,TRBJ1-1,-,-,CASSLERGMNTEAFF,TGTGCCAGCAGCTTAGAGCGGGGGATGAACACTGAAGCTTTCTTT
TRBV28,TRBJ2-5,-,-,CASSFPGGQETQYF,TGTGCCAGCAGTTTTCCCGGCGGACAAGAGACCCAGTACTTC
TRBV5-6,TRBJ1-2,-,-,CASSLLGFYGYTF,TGTGCCAGCAGCTTGCTGGGGTTCTATGGCTACACCTTC
TRBV5-1,TRBJ1-1,-,-,CASSTGGTLNTEAFF,TGCGCCAGCAGTACGGGGGGGACTCTGAACACTGAAGCTTTCTTT
TRBV7-2,TRBJ2-7,TRBD2,-,CASSLGTSGYIEQYF,TGTGCCAGCAGCCTTGGGACTAGCGGGTACATAGAGCAGTACTTC
TRBV4-1,TRBJ2-2,-,-,CASSQVLSVNTGELFF,TGCGCCAGCAGCCAAGTTTTGTCGGTGAACACCGGGGAGCTGTTTTTT
TRBV11-2,TRBJ2-5,TRBD2,-,CASNELAGGEQETQYF,TGTGCCAGCAACGAACTAGCGGGAGGTGAGCAAGAGACCCAGTACTTC
TRBV27,TRBJ2-7,-,-,CASSLGGVEQYF,TGTGCCAGCAGTTTAGGAGGGGTCGAGCAGTACTTC
TRBV27,TRBJ2-5,-,-,CASSSERGVETQYF,TGTGCCAGCAGTTCGGAAAGGGGTGTCGAGACCCAGTACTTC